The clone carrying this T cell receptor beta chain was detected a few times. The target antigen is unknown. A second PCR, run for about 6 to 11 cycles, used a sample-barcoded 5' primer plus a J-beta primer mix. MiXCR was run by TCRdb on the 5' RACE reads, yielding one entry per CDR3 protein. Of 700,000 to 950,000 distinct CDR3 sequences listed, roughly 45% are singletons. This entry is derived from a study of blood T cells in healthy people across ages. This CDR3 is built from 15 residues. With 1 base removed from V and 0 bases from J, the gap between germline ends came to 4 bases. Germline values: CDR1 MNHNS, CDR2 SASEGT. Whole-study findings and limits: Strongly correlated with naive T cell percentage was TCR beta diversity.

This sequence originates from a woman between 55 and 75 years old in good health. Sample: blood. The gene calls are TRBV6-1 and TRBJ2-6; D is unresolved. The CDR3, as DNA: TGTGCCAGCAGTGAAGTTAACTCTGGGGCCAACGTCCTGACTTTC. Its protein is CASSEVNSGANVLTF.